This TCR beta chain was documented in a study of blood T cell repertoires in COVID-19 (dated by TCRdb to the early 2020s). The study in broad terms: Samples covering the acute and convalescent phases of COVID-19 were provided by collaborators in the United States, Italy and Spain. The prospective study material was composed of cDNA or gDNA derived from T cells, B-cell-depleted T cells, or PBMCs. Subjects who had been exposed to COVID-19, were actively infected with it, or had recovered from it provided the deeply sampled blood TCRbeta repertoires that made up the dataset. A freely available public database, intended as a resource for researchers studying the immune response to SARS-CoV-2, is where the repertoires were released. The samples were drawn from two sources: the first 160 participants of the ongoing ImmuneRACE study, and some 1,300 subjects contributed by 6 global collaborators. Sample metadata almost always included a de-identified subject ID, COVID-19 status, age in years and sex. Where available, HLA class I and class II types were taken from metadata supplied by the sample provider and were not determined by assay-based typing.

V and J lose 4 bases and 2 bases, and a span of 9 bases separates them. The germline V gene sets CDR1 to MGHDK and CDR2 to SYGVNS. CDR3 length: 15 amino acids, cysteine to phenylalanine. The DNA shown is the 45-base CDR3, in frame from base 1. TCRbeta CDR3 regions were amplified from genomic DNA by means of the immunoSEQ Assay, a bias-controlled multiplex PCR. Per the source publication's procedure: The number of nucleated cells in each sample was estimated from the amplification of reference gene primers within the assay. Sequence reads were collapsed and filtered to measure the absolute abundance of every unique TCRbeta CDR3 rearrangement. For each sample, productive Simpson clonality was calculated by taking the square root of Simpson's diversity index across productive rearrangements. The table was pulled from immuneACCESS by TCRdb, which kept in-frame rearrangements only. Such tables lose some clones; where checked, under half of the loss comes from unresolved V genes, and the rest has no known cause. V and J calls and clone size are given by that table; D and trimming were obtained from the DNA. In all, the sample holds around 130,000 clones, and 70% to 90% of those were seen once. Of the sample, less than 3% falls within the top ten clones.

Regarding this clone: This receptor's antigen is unknown. Per-base qualities were not stored, and no clone one base away is much larger.

Results and caveats for the whole study, not just this receptor: Clinical and demographic metadata were provided uncurated, with the amount varying by source and participant.

Whole blood was collected in K2EDTA tubes by collaborating institutions according to the institutions' own protocols. For TCRbeta analysis, collaborators shipped samples as frozen whole blood, isolated PBMCs, or DNA extracted from either of those sample types. This chain is built from TRBV25-1 and TRBJ1-6; too little of a D gene remains to name it. Sequencing input: peripheral blood. The sequence came from a man aged 50 to 60 with acute or convalescent COVID-19. CDR3 sequence: CASSVTTAYNSPLHF. The base sequence is TGTGCCAGCAGTGTTACAACAGCCTATAATTCACCCCTCCACTTT.